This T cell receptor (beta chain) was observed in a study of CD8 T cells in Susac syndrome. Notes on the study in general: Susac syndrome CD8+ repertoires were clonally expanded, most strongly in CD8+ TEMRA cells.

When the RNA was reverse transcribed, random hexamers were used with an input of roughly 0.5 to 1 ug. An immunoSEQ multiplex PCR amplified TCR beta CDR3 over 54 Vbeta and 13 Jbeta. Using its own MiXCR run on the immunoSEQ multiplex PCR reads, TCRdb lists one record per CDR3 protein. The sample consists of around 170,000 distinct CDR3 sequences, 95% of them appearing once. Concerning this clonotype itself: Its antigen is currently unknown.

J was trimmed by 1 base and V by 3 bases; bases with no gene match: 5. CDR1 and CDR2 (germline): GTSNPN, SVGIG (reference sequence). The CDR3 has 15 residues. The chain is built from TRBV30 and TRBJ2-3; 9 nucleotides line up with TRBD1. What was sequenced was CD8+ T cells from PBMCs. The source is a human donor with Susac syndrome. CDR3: CAWSSTGGGTDTQYF. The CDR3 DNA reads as TGTGCCTGGAGCTCCACAGGGGGCGGCACAGATACGCAGTATTTT.